This is a list of T cell receptor beta chains from one sample in a study of T-cell reconstitution after alpha-beta-depleted transplantation in children. MiXCR, run by TCRdb on the PCR reads, gives a single entry per CDR3 protein. The sample records around 340,000 distinct CDR3 sequences, about an eighth being singletons. Here the sequenced sample was PBMCs, taken from the stem cell graft. These receptors were collected from a human donor who donated a stem cell graft to a child with Fanconi anemia. The CDR3 runs from the conserved cysteine through the conserved F or W. A D gene is named only where the DNA matches it firmly. Expanded clones are given a class, and other clones once, few, many or no size at all.

>TRBV11-2|-|-|TRBJ1-2
TGTGCCAGCAGCTTGGGAAACGGTGGCTACGCCTTC
CASSLGNGGYAF
>TRBV27|once|-|TRBJ1-1
TGTGCCAGCAGTCCGGGACACCTCACTGAAGCTTTCTTT
CASSPGHLTEAFF
>TRBV3-1|many|-|TRBJ1-3
TGTGCCAGCAGCCAAGCTCAAGATGCTGGAAACACCATATATTTT
CASSQAQDAGNTIYF
>TRBV7-9|few|-|TRBJ1-4
TGTGCCAGCAGCTTTGAGGGCTACAAAACAACTAATGAAAAACTGTTTTTT
CASSFEGYKTTNEKLFF
>TRBV7-2|many|TRBD2|TRBJ2-5
TGTGCCAGCAGCCGGACTAGCGGGCAAGAGACCCAGTACTTC
CASSRTSGQETQYF
>TRBV6-5|-|-|TRBJ1-2
TGTGCCAGCAGTCAGACAGGCCTGGGGCCTAACTATGGCTACACCTTC
CASSQTGLGPNYGYTF
>TRBV25-1|few|-|TRBJ2-2
TGTGCCAGCAGGCCGGAGGTGGGTAACACCGGGGAGCTGTTTTTT
CASRPEVGNTGELFF
>TRBV5-1|few|-|TRBJ2-2
TGCGCCAGCAGCCGGTCGGGACCCCGGGGGAACACCGGGGAGCTGTTTTTT
CASSRSGPRGNTGELFF
>TRBV20-1|few|-|TRBJ2-5
TGCAGTGCCCGTCCTTCCCTGGGGACCCAGTACTTC
CSARPSLGTQYF
>TRBV12-3/TRBV12-4|few|-|TRBJ1-1
TGTGCCAGCAGTTACGACACAATGAACACTGAAGCTTTCTTT
CASSYDTMNTEAFF
>TRBV12-3/TRBV12-4|many|-|TRBJ2-3
TGTGCCAGCAGTTGGGACCGCTCTCCAGGGGATACGCAGTATTTT
CASSWDRSPGDTQYF
>TRBV24-1|-|-|TRBJ2-3
TGTGCCACCAGTGATAGGGGAAGAGTTACGCAGTATTTT
CATSDRGRVTQYF